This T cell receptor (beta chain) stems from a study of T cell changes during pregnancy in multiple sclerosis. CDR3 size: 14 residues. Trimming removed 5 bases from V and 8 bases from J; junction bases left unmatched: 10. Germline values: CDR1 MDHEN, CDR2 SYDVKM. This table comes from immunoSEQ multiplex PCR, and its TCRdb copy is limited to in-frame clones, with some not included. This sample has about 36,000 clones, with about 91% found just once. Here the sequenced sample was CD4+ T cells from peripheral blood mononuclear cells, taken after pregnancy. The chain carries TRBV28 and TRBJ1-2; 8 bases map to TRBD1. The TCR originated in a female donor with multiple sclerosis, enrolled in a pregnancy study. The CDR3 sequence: CASSPLDRGAGYTF. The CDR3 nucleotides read TGTGCCAGCAGTCCATTAGACAGGGGTGCCGGCTACACCTTC.